This T cell receptor beta chain derives from a study of CD8 T cells in ankylosing spondylitis (dated by TCRdb to about 2017). A note on the overall study: The study profiled T cell receptor beta repertoires in healthy donors and ankylosing spondylitis patients to find disease-linked TCR variants. The full study cohort was made up of 25 ankylosing spondylitis patients and around 100 healthy donors. Samples of peripheral blood were taken, and for ankylosing spondylitis patients, synovial fluid was collected as well. General study outcomes and caveats: Some TCR beta motif variants had previously been reported in synovial fluid and blood of reactive arthritis patients, which suggested common disease-initiation mechanisms. The disease-linked clones were reported to be significantly enriched in matched synovial fluid samples from ankylosing spondylitis patients. Blood from ankylosing spondylitis patients appeared to be characterized by a TCR beta motif made up of eight highly homologous amino acid variants. In peripheral blood, the disease-linked clones were found at relatively low frequencies and had a CD8+ phenotype.

The germline V gene (reference sequence) supplies CDR1 SSHAT and CDR2 FNYEAQ. Reading from cysteine to phenylalanine, the CDR3 counts 18 amino acids. Only CDR3 DNA remains: 54 bases, in frame from the first base. This clonotype was counted at least ten times. Which antigen it targets is not known. The junction and the germline gene differ at one end; a read error may be behind it. The sequencer listed for this sample is Illumina HiSeq 2500. Quantitative 5'-RACE with molecular barcodes was the method used to prepare the TCR beta libraries. Processing in the source paper ran as follows. Disease-linked TCR variants were identified with a new computational method built on a probabilistic model of VDJ rearrangement. TCRdb reprocessed the public reads (quality trimming at Q25 with fastp, clone calling with MiXCR) and kept in-frame beta chains. Rows are unified per CDR3 protein, each entry keeping the most common DNA and genes. TCRdb assigned the V and J calls; the authors' analysis was not used. This sample holds 200,000 to 250,000 distinct CDR3 sequences; about 10% were observed only once. The ten largest clones capture over 20% of the sample.

The chain couples TRBV7-7 to TRBJ2-2, with 14 bases aligning to TRBD2. The specimen was blood, either unsorted or a sorted T cell fraction (not recorded which). The TCR was taken from a male donor with ankylosing spondylitis or in good health (not recorded which). The DNA is as follows: TGTGCTAGCAGCTCCCCGGGACTAGCGGGGGCAAACACCGGGGAGCTGTTTTTT. Its product reads: CASSSPGLAGANTGELFF.